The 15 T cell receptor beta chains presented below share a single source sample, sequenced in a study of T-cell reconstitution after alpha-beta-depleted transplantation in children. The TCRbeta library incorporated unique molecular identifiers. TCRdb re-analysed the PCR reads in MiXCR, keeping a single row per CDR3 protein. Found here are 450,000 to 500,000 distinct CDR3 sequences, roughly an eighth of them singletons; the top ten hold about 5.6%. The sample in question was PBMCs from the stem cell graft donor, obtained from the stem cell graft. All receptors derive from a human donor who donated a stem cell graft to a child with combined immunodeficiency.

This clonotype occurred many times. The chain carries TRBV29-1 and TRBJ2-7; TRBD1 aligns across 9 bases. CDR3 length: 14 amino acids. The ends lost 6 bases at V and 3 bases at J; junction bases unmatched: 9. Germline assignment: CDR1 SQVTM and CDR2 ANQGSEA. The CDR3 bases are TGCAGCGTCAGAGCCCGGGACAGGGTCTACGAGCAGTACTTC. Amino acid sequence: CSVRARDRVYEQYF.

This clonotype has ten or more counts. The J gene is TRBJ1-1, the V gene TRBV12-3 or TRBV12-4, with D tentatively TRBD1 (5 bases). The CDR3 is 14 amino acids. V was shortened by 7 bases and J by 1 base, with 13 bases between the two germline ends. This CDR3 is CASTDGAPNTEAFF. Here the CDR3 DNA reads TGTGCCAGCACTGACGGGGCGCCGAACACTGAAGCTTTCTTT.

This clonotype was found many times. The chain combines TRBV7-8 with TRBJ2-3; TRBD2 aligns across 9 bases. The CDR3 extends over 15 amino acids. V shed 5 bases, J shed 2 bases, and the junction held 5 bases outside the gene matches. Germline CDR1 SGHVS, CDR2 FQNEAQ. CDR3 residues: CASSLERGDTDTQYF. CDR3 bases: TGTGCCAGCAGCCTGGAGCGGGGGGACACAGATACGCAGTATTTT.

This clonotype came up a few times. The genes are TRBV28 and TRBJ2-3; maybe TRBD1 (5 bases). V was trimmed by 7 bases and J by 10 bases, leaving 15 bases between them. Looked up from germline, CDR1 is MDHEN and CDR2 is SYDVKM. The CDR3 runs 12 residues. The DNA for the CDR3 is TGTGCCAGCAACCAGGGTCGGGCTCCGCAGTATTTT. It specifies CASNQGRAPQYF. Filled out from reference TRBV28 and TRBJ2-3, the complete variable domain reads DVKVTQSSRYLVKRTGEKVFLECVQDMDHENMFWYRQDPGLGLRLIYFSYDVKMKEKGDIPEGYSVSREKKERFSLILESASTNQTSMYLCASNQGRAPQYFGPGTRLTVL.

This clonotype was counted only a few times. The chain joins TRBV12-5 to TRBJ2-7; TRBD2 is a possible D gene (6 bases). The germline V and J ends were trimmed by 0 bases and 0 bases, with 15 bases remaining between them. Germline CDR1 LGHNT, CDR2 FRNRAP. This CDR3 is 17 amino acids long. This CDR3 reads CASGLVRGLQDSYEQYF. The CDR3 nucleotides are TGTGCTAGTGGTTTGGTACGGGGGTTGCAGGACTCCTACGAGCAGTACTTC.

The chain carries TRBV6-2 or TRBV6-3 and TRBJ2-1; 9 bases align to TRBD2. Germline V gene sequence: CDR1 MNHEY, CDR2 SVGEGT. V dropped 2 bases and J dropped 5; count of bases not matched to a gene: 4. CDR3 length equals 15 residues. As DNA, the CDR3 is TGTGCCAGCAGTTACCTGGCTAGCGGGAACAATGAGCAGTTCTTC. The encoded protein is CASSYLASGNNEQFF.

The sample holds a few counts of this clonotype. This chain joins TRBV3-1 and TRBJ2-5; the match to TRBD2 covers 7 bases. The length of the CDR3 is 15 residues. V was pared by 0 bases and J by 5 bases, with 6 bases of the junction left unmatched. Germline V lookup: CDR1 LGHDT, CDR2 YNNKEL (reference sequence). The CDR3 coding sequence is TGTGCCAGCAGCCAAGATGCGCGGGAGACGGAGACCCAGTACTTC. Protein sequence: CASSQDARETETQYF.

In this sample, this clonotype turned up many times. CDR3 residues: CASSWDSSYNEQFF. In nucleotides, the CDR3 is TGTGCCAGCAGTTGGGACTCCTCCTACAATGAGCAGTTCTTC. V and J are TRBV12-3 or TRBV12-4 and TRBJ2-1; weak D call: TRBD2 (6 bases). Trimming stripped 4 bases from V and 0 bases from J, with 7 bases between. The CDR3 has 14 residues.

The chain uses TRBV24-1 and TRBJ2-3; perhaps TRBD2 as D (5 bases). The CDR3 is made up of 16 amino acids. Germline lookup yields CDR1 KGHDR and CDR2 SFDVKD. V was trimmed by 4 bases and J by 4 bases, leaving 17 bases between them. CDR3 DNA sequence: TGTGCCACCAGTGACGCCGGATATACCGGGGCAGATACGCAGTATTTT. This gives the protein CATSDAGYTGADTQYF.

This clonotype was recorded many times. CDR3 DNA: TGTGCCAGCAGTCACTTGACTGTGGAGACCCAGTACTTC. This gives the protein CASSHLTVETQYF. The V gene is TRBV12-3 or TRBV12-4, the J gene TRBJ2-5; D call uncertain. V was cut by 5 bases and J by 5 bases, with 12 bases left in between. The CDR3 is made up of 13 amino acids.

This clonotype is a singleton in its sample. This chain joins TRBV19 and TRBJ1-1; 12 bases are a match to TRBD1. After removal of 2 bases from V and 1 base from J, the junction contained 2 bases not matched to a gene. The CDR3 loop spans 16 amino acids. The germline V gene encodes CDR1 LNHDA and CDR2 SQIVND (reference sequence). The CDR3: CASSIWGQGANTEAFF. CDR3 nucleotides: TGTGCCAGTAGTATATGGGGACAGGGGGCGAACACTGAAGCTTTCTTT. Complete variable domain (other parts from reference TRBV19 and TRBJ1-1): DGGITQSPKYLFRKEGQNVTLSCEQNLNHDAMYWYRQDPGQGLRLIYYSQIVNDFQKGDIAEGYSVSREKKESFPLTVTSAQKNPTAFYLCASSIWGQGANTEAFFGQGTRLTVV.

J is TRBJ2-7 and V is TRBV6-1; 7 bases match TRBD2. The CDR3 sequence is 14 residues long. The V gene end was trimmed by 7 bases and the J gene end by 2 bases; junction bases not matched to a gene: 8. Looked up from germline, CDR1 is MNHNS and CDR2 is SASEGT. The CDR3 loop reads CASTLAAGAYEQYF. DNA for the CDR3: TGTGCCAGCACATTAGCCGCGGGGGCCTACGAGCAGTACTTC.

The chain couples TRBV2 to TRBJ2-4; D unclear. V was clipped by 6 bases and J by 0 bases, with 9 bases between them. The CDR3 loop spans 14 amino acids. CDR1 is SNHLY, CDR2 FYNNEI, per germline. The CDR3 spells CASRRSIAKNIQYF. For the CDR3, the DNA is TGTGCCAGCAGAAGATCCATAGCCAAAAACATTCAGTACTTC.

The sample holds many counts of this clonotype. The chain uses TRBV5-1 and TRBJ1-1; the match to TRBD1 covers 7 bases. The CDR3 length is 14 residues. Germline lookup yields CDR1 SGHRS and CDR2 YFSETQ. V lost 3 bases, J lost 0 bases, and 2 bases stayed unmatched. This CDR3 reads CASSWGQLNTEAFF. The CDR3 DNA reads TGCGCCAGCAGCTGGGGACAGTTGAACACTGAAGCTTTCTTT.

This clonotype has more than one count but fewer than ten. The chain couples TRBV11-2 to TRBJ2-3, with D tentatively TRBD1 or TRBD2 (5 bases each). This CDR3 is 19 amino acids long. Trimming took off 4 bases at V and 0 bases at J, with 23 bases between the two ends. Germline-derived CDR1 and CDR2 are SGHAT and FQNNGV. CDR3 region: CASSSNSWGIETSTDTQYF. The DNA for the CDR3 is TGTGCCAGCAGCTCAAACTCCTGGGGGATAGAAACTAGCACAGATACGCAGTATTTT.